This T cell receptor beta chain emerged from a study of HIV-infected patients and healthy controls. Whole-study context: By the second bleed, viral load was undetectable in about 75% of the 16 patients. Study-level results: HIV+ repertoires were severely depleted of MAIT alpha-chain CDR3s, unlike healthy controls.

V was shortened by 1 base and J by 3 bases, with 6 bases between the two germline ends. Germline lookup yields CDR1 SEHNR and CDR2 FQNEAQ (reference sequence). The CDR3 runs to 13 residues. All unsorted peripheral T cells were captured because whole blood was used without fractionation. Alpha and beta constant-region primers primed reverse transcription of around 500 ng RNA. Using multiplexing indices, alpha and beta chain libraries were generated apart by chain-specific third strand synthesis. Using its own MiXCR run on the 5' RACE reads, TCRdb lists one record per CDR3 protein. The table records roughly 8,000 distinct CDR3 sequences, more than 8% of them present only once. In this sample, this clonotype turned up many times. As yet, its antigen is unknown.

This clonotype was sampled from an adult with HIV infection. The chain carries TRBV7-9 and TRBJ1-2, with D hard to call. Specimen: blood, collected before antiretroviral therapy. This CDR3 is CASSLGSDYGYTF. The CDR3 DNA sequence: TGTGCCAGCAGCTTAGGGTCAGACTATGGCTACACCTTC.